This T cell receptor beta chain was identified during a study of T cells in Graves' hyperthyroidism and ophthalmopathy. Study details: Peripheral blood specimens were obtained at initial diagnosis, prior to any treatment.

Template material for amplifying TCR beta CDR3 regions consisted of RNA transcripts. The primer set for the first-round RT-PCR of the TCR CDR3 was HTBI. One entry per CDR3 protein results from TCRdb running MiXCR on the multiplex PCR reads. This table holds 350,000 to 400,000 distinct CDR3 sequences, roughly 14% found once. The CDR3 has 17 amino acids. CDR1 is MDHEN and CDR2 is SYDVKM in the germline V gene. J lost 2 bases, V lost 8 bases, and 8 bases had no gene match. The study, taken as a whole, reports: Most thyroid clonotypes with frequency above 0.001 were detected in blood. A model of 13 V-J pairs discriminated ophthalmopathy from stable hyperthyroidism.

This clonotype has at least ten counts. Its target is not known. This clonotype originated in a woman aged 60-70 years with Graves' hyperthyroidism. Sequencing was performed on blood. This sequence joins TRBV28 and TRBJ2-6, with TRBD1 matching 11 bases. Here the CDR3 reads CASEAGQGATGANVLTF. For the CDR3, the DNA is TGTGCCAGCGAAGCCGGACAGGGGGCAACTGGGGCCAACGTCCTGACTTTC.